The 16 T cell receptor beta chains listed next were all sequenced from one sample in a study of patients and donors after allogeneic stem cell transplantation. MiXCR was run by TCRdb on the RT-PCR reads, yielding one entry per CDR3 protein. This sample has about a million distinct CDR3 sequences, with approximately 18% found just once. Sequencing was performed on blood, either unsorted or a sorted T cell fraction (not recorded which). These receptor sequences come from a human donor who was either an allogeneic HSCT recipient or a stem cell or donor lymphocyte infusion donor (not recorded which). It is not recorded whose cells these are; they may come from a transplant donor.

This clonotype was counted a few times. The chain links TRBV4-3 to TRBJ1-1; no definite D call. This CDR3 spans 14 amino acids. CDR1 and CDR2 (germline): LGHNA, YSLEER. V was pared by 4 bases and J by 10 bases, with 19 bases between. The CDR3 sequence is CASSPGEPGSGAFF. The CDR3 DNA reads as TGCGCCAGCAGCCCCGGGGAGCCGGGGTCCGGAGCTTTCTTT.

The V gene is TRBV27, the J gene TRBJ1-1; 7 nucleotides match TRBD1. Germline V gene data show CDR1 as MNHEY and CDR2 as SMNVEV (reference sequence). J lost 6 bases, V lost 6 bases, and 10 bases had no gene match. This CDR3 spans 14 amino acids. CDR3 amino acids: CASREGGAGAEAFF. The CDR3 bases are TGTGCCAGCAGAGAAGGGGGCGCAGGAGCTGAAGCTTTCTTT.

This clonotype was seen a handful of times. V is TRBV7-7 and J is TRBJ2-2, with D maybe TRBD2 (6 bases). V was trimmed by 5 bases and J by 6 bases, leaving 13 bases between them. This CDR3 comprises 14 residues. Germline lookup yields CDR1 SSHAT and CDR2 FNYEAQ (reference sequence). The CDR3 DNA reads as TGTGCCAGCAGCCCCTGGGAGGCCTCCGGGGAGCTGTTTTTT. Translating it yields CASSPWEASGELFF.

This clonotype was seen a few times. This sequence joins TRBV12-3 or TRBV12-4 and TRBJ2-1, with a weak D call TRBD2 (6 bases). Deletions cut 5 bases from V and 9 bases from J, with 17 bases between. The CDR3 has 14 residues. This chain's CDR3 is CASSPNTLASEQFF. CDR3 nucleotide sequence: TGTGCCAGCAGTCCCAACACCCTAGCGTCTGAGCAGTTCTTC.

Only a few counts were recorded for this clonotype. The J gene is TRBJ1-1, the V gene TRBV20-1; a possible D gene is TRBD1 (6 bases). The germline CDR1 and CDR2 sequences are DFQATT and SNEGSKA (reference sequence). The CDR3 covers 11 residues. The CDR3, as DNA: TGCCATACCAGGGACAATACTGAAGCTTTCTTT. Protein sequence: CHTRDNTEAFF.

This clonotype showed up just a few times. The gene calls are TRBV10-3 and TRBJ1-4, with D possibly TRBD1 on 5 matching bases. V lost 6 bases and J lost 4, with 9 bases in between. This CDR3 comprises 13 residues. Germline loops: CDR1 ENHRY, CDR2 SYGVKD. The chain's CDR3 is CAISGTRNEKLFF. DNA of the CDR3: TGTGCCATCAGCGGGACGCGTAATGAAAAACTGTTTTTT.

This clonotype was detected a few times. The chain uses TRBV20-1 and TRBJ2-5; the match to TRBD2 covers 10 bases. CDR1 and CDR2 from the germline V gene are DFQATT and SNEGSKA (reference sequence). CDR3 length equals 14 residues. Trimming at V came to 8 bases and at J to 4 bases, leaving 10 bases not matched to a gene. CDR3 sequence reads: CSTSSGRIGETQYF. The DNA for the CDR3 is TGCAGTACCTCTAGCGGGAGAATTGGAGAGACCCAGTACTTC.

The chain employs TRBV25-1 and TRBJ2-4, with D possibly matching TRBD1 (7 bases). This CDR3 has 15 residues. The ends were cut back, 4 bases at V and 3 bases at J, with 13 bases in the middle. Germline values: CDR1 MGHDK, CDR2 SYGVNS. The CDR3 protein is CASSAGGTLKNIQYF. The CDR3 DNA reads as TGTGCCAGCAGTGCAGGGGGGACCCTCAAAAACATTCAGTACTTC.

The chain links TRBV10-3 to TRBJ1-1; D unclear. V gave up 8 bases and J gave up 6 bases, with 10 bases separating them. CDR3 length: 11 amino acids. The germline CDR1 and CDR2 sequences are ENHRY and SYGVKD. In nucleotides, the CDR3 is TGTGCCATCTCATCCAGTGCTGAAGCTTTCTTT. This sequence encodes CAISSSAEAFF.

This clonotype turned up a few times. CDR3 DNA sequence: TGTGCCAGCAGCCCCACAGACCGTCGGGAGACCCAGTACTTC. It translates to CASSPTDRRETQYF. This chain connects TRBV5-6 to TRBJ2-5; no definite D call. The germline V gene encodes CDR1 SGHDT and CDR2 YYEEEE. Trimming removed 4 bases from V and 5 bases from J, with 15 bases in between. CDR3 length equals 14 residues.

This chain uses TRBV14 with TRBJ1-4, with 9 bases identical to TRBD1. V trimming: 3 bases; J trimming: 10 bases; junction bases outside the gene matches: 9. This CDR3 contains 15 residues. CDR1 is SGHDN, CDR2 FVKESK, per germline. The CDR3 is CASSQRGTGIGKLFF. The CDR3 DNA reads TGTGCCAGCAGCCAGAGGGGGACAGGGATCGGAAAACTGTTTTTT.

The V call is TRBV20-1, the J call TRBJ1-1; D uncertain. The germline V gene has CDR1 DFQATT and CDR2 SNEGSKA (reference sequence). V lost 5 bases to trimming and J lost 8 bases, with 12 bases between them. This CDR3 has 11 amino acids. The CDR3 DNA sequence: TGCAGTGCTCGGAAGATCATGGAAGCTTTCTTT. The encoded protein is CSARKIMEAFF.

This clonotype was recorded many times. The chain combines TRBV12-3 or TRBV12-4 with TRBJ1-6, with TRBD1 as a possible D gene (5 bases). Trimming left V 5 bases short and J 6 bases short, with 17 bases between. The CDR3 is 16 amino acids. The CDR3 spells CASSRDARPINSPLHF. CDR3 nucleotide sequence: TGTGCCAGCAGTCGGGACGCGCGTCCAATTAATTCACCCCTCCACTTT.

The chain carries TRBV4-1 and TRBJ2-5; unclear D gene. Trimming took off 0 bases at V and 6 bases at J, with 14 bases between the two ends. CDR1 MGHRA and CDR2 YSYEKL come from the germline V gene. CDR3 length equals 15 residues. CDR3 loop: CASSQDLGRRQTQYF. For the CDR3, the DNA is TGCGCCAGCAGCCAAGATCTAGGAAGGAGACAGACCCAGTACTTC.

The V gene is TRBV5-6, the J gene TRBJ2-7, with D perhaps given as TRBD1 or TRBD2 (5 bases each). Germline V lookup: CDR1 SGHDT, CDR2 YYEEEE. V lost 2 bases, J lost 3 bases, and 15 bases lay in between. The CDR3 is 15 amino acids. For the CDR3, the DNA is TGTGCCAGCAGCTTTGGATCCGGGACGGGCTACGAGCAGTACTTC. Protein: CASSFGSGTGYEQYF.

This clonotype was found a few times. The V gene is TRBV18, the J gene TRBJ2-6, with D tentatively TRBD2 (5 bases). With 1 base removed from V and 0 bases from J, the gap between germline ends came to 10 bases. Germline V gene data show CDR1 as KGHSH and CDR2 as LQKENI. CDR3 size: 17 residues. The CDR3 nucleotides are TGTGCCAGCTCACCACGCCCAGGAGGCTCTGGGGCCAACGTCCTGACTTTC. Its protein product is CASSPRPGGSGANVLTF.